This T cell receptor beta chain was profiled in a study of regulatory T cells in long-lasting Graves disease. Assembly of TCR beta libraries relied on iRepertoire HTBI primers together with Arm-PCR of CDR3 regions. Via MiXCR, TCRdb re-called the multiplex PCR reads, giving one row per CDR3 protein. The sample lists about 220,000 distinct CDR3 sequences, roughly 19% occurring once. Trimming took off 4 bases at V and 4 bases at J, with 10 bases between the two ends. The germline gives CDR1 SQVTM, CDR2 ANQGSEA. The CDR3 covers 12 residues. This clonotype was detected a few times. Time point reported: newly diagnosed GD, antithyroid drugs for less than 3 months. After RNA was extracted from PBMCs, the TCR library was made from it. In each case, Graves' disease was diagnosed per American Thyroid Association guidelines. These same records also appear under a second study, on T cells in Graves' hyperthyroidism and ophthalmopathy. This second study notes: HTBI primers drove first-round RT-PCR of the TCR CDR3.

The receptor's source is a woman aged 25 to 39 with Graves disease. Material: peripheral blood mononuclear cells (PBMCs), obtained at new diagnosis, from a patient treated with antithyroid drugs. The V and J genes are TRBV29-1 and TRBJ1-2; tentative D call: TRBD1 (5 bases). CDR3 bases: TGCAGCGTTGTGCCAGGGAGCTATGGCTACACCTTC. Protein sequence: CSVVPGSYGYTF.